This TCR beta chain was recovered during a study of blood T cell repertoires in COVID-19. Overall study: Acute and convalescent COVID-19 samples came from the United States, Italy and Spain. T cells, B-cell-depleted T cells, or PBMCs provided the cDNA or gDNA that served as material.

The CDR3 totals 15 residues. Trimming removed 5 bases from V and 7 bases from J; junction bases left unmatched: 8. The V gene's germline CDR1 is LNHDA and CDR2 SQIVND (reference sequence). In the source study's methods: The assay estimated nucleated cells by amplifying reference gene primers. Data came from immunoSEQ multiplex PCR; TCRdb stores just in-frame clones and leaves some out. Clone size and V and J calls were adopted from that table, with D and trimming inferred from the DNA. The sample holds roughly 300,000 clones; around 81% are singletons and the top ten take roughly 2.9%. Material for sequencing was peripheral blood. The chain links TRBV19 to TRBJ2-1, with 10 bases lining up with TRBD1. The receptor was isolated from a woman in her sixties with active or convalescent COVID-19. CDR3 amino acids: CASSSGQGPPNEQFF. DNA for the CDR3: TGTGCCAGTAGTTCGGGACAGGGGCCGCCGAATGAGCAGTTCTTC.